This T cell receptor (beta chain) derives from a study of shared clonotypes between healthy human individuals. Unsorted PBMC replicate PCRs drew on roughly 290 ng DNA, representing tens of thousands of T cell genomes. Here immunoSEQ multiplex PCR was the method, and the copy in TCRdb shows in-frame clones only, minus some. Among about 96,000 clones listed, 40% to 55% were seen once. Germline V gives CDR1 SGHNT, CDR2 YYREEE (reference sequence). The CDR3 consists of 12 residues. V was cut by 4 bases and J by 8 bases, with 10 bases left in between. This clone has only a few counts. Healthy and HIV-negative, the adult donors had no recent acute infections or vaccinations.

Material for sequencing was PBMCs. The receptor's source is a woman in her thirties or forties in good health. Some clones in this sample may be carry-over from other donors' samples. The chain carries TRBV5-4 and TRBJ2-1, with D possibly being TRBD1 (6 bases). CDR3 region: CASSKTGYEQFF. The CDR3 nucleotides are TGTGCCAGCAGCAAAACAGGGTATGAGCAGTTCTTC.